The 23 T cell receptor beta chains reported below all come from one sample, sequenced in a study of shared clonotypes between healthy human individuals. Assay used: immunoSEQ multiplex PCR; TCRdb lists only in-frame clones, some missing. This table holds around 510,000 clones, roughly 95% found once. Sequencing used naive CD4+ T cells sorted from blood. Subset reported: CD45RA+ positively selected. These TCRs come from a woman aged 30 to 39 in good health.

The chain carries TRBV23-1 and TRBJ1-5; tentative D call: TRBD1 (5 bases). TRBV23-1 is treated as an ORF (open reading frame) with a function not yet certain. The V end was cut by 3 bases, the J end by 7 bases, with 22 bases between. This CDR3 comprises 17 residues. The CDR3: CASSHQDNLKQGQPQHF. The CDR3 DNA reads TGCGCCAGCAGTCACCAGGACAACCTGAAGCAAGGGCAGCCCCAGCATTTT.

DNA for the CDR3: TGCGCCAGCAGGAAGGCCGCAACCGGGGAGCTGTTTTTT. Translation: CASRKAATGELFF. The chain has TRBV5-1 and TRBJ2-2; D remains ambiguous. The ends were cut back, 5 bases at V and 5 bases at J, with 10 bases in the middle. The CDR3 contains 13 residues. Germline V gene data show CDR1 as SGHRS and CDR2 as YFSETQ.

The J gene is TRBJ1-5, the V gene TRBV5-6; D uncertain. Germline values: CDR1 SGHDT, CDR2 YYEEEE. There are 16 residues in the CDR3. The ends were cut back, 4 bases at V and 0 bases at J, with 14 bases in the middle. The CDR3 region has the DNA TGTGCCAGCAGCCCGAAGAAGCGGTATAGCAATCAGCCCCAGCATTTT. Translated, it gives CASSPKKRYSNQPQHF.

V usage is TRBV5-1 and J usage is TRBJ2-5; D ambiguous. Trimming cost V 4 bases and J 5 bases, with 9 bases left between them. Germline assignment: CDR1 SGHRS and CDR2 YFSETQ. This CDR3 has 12 residues. The CDR3 loop is CASSPNAETQYF. The CDR3 DNA reads as TGCGCCAGCAGCCCAAACGCGGAGACCCAGTACTTC.

The chain recombines TRBV19 with TRBJ2-7; TRBD2 aligns across 10 bases. J was trimmed by 0 bases and V by 5 bases; bases with no gene match: 4. Germline CDR1 reads LNHDA; CDR2 reads SQIVND (reference sequence). This CDR3 contains 15 residues. The CDR3 sequence is CASSSPSGSSYEQYF. The CDR3 DNA reads as TGTGCCAGTAGTTCACCTAGCGGGAGCTCCTACGAGCAGTACTTC.

This chain links TRBV6-5 with TRBJ2-1; D is unresolved. V lost 4 bases and J 7 bases, leaving 14 bases between the germline ends. The length of the CDR3 is 14 residues. CDR1 is MNHEY and CDR2 is SVGAGI in the germline V gene. The CDR3 sequence is CASSSLEWLNEQFF. CDR3 sequence (DNA): TGTGCCAGCAGTTCCCTGGAGTGGCTTAATGAGCAGTTCTTC.

CDR3 nucleotide sequence: TGCGCCAGCAGCTTGGGGTATAATGAAAAACTGTTTTTT. The encoded protein is CASSLGYNEKLFF. This chain uses TRBV5-1 with TRBJ1-4; D gene uncertain. Trimming left V 0 bases short and J 4 bases short, with 4 bases between. Germline CDR1 SGHRS, CDR2 YFSETQ. This CDR3 is built from 13 residues. The entire variable domain, with the rest obtained from reference TRBV5-1 and TRBJ1-4, is as follows: KAGVTQTPRYLIKTRGQQVTLSCSPISGHRSVSWYQQTPGQGLQFLFEYFSETQRNKGNFPGRFSGRQFSNSRSEMNVSTLELGDSALYLCASSLGYNEKLFFGSGTQLSVL.

CDR3 in amino acids: CASSLDSVYGYTF. DNA of the CDR3: TGTGCCAGCAGCCTGGACAGTGTGTATGGCTACACCTTC. The chain has TRBV14 and TRBJ1-2; possibly TRBD1 for D (6 bases). The germline gives CDR1 SGHDN, CDR2 FVKESK. This CDR3 region has 13 residues. V dropped 4 bases and J dropped 5 bases, with 11 bases sitting between them.

CDR3 protein: CASSLWRATLSYGYTF. Here the CDR3 DNA reads TGCGCCAGCAGCTTGTGGAGGGCCACCCTGTCGTATGGCTACACCTTC. The genes are TRBV5-1 and TRBJ1-2; D call uncertain. Germline assignment: CDR1 SGHRS and CDR2 YFSETQ. CDR3 size: 16 residues. V was clipped by 1 base and J by 5 bases, with 18 bases between them.

J is TRBJ2-1 and V is TRBV28; perhaps TRBD1 as D (5 bases). The germline V gene encodes CDR1 MDHEN and CDR2 SYDVKM. Trimming removed 6 bases from V and 5 bases from J, with 17 bases in between. The CDR3 is made up of 15 amino acids. The CDR3 coding sequence is TGTGCCAGCAGATCAGGGTCCGGAGCAAACAATGAGCAGTTCTTC. This gives the protein CASRSGSGANNEQFF.

The chain couples TRBV7-9 to TRBJ2-1; 8 nucleotides agree with TRBD2. The CDR3 has 17 amino acids. V shed 3 bases and J 4 bases; nucleotides not matched to a gene: 11. Looked up from germline, CDR1 is SEHNR and CDR2 is FQNEAQ (reference sequence). The CDR3 region is CASSFPLLAEGYNEQFF. The CDR3 nucleotides are TGTGCCAGCAGCTTTCCCCTACTAGCGGAGGGGTACAATGAGCAGTTCTTC. The entire variable domain, with the rest obtained from reference TRBV7-9 and TRBJ2-1, is as follows: DTGVSQNPRHKITKRGQNVTFRCDPISEHNRLYWYRQTLGQGPEFLTYFQNEAQLEKSRLLSDRFSAERPKGSFSTLEIQRTEQGDSAMYLCASSFPLLAEGYNEQFFGPGTRLTVL.

V and J are TRBV19 and TRBJ2-3; D not certain. Germline V gene sequence: CDR1 LNHDA, CDR2 SQIVND (reference sequence). Deletions cut 1 base from V and 6 bases from J, with 2 bases between. The CDR3 is 11 amino acids. The chain's CDR3 is CASSIVDTQYF. Here the CDR3 DNA reads TGTGCCAGTAGTATAGTGGATACGCAGTATTTT.

J is TRBJ2-1 and V is TRBV12-5; TRBD2 matches 13 bases. The germline gives CDR1 LGHNT, CDR2 FRNRAP. The ends lost 5 bases at V and 6 bases at J; junction bases unmatched: 4. This CDR3 has 15 amino acids. The CDR3 reads CASGPGTSGTNEQFF. The CDR3 DNA follows: TGTGCTAGTGGTCCCGGGACTAGCGGGACCAATGAGCAGTTCTTC.

The V and J genes are TRBV6-6 and TRBJ1-1; weak D call: TRBD1 (5 bases). CDR1 and CDR2 (germline): MNHNY, SVGAGI (reference sequence). This CDR3 contains 14 residues. Trimming removed 7 bases from V and 4 bases from J, with 16 bases in between. The DNA for the CDR3 is TGTGCCAGCACATCGGGGGTGAGAGGCACTGAAGCTTTCTTT. Protein sequence: CASTSGVRGTEAFF.

This chain uses TRBV10-2 with TRBJ2-3; D not resolved. Germline CDR1 is WSHSY and CDR2 is SAAADI. Trimming took off 8 bases at V and 6 bases at J, with 9 bases between the two ends. The CDR3 totals 11 residues. The CDR3 reads CASSGADTQYF. The CDR3 bases are TGCGCCAGCTCAGGAGCGGATACGCAGTATTTT.

The chain recombines TRBV28 with TRBJ1-4; perhaps TRBD1 as D (5 bases). This CDR3 spans 16 amino acids. Germline V gives CDR1 MDHEN, CDR2 SYDVKM. The V end lost 6 bases, the J end lost 8 bases, and 22 bases lay between the germline ends. The CDR3 region is CASRGSPGRRREKLFF. In DNA, the CDR3 is TGTGCCAGCAGAGGATCCCCGGGACGGAGGCGAGAAAAACTGTTTTTT.

This chain uses TRBV28 with TRBJ2-7; TRBD1 is a possible D gene (5 bases). The V gene's germline CDR1 is MDHEN and CDR2 SYDVKM. Trimming removed 7 bases at V and 2 bases at J, with 15 bases between. The CDR3 loop spans 14 amino acids. CDR3 amino acids: CASIGVQRTYEQYF. CDR3 nucleotides: TGTGCCAGCATAGGGGTCCAAAGAACCTACGAGCAGTACTTC.

In DNA, the CDR3 is TGTGCCAGCAGTTCCCGCCTGGGACTAGCCGGCAATGAGCAGTTCTTC. This translates into CASSSRLGLAGNEQFF. The chain couples TRBV6-5 to TRBJ2-1; 9 bases agree with TRBD2. The V and J ends lost 4 bases and 6 bases, in that order; junction bases with no gene match: 10. The CDR3 extends over 16 amino acids. CDR1 is MNHEY and CDR2 is SVGAGI in the germline V gene.

This clone was seen once. The gene calls are TRBV28 and TRBJ2-7, with 9 nucleotides matching TRBD2. Germline CDR1 reads MDHEN; CDR2 reads SYDVKM. The CDR3 extends over 18 amino acids. The V and J ends lost 3 bases and 6 bases, in that order; junction bases with no gene match: 18. The CDR3 sequence is CASSLPWSGGRASGEQYF. Written as DNA, the CDR3 is TGTGCCAGCAGTTTGCCCTGGAGCGGCGGGAGGGCCTCTGGCGAGCAGTACTTC. Variable domain in full (rest from reference TRBV28 and TRBJ2-7): DVKVTQSSRYLVKRTGEKVFLECVQDMDHENMFWYRQDPGLGLRLIYFSYDVKMKEKGDIPEGYSVSREKKERFSLILESASTNQTSMYLCASSLPWSGGRASGEQYFGPGTRLTVT.

The chain recombines TRBV18 with TRBJ2-1; TRBD2 aligns across 14 bases. CDR1 and CDR2 from the germline V gene are KGHSH and LQKENI. This CDR3 comprises 16 residues. The V gene end was trimmed by 6 bases and the J gene end by 6 bases; junction bases not matched to a gene: 7. CDR3 DNA sequence: TGTGCCAGCTCGCCTCGGACTAGCGGGAGGACCAATGAGCAGTTCTTC. This translates into CASSPRTSGRTNEQFF.

The genes are TRBV29-1 and TRBJ2-3, with TRBD2 identical over 8 bases. With V trimmed by 6 bases and J by 5 bases, 7 bases remained unmatched. CDR3 length: 13 amino acids. In germline, CDR1 is SQVTM, CDR2 ANQGSEA. CDR3 in amino acids: CSVGTRIRDTQYF. CDR3 bases: TGCAGCGTCGGGACTAGAATACGAGATACGCAGTATTTT.

The rearrangement links TRBV11-2 to TRBJ2-1; 12 nucleotides align to TRBD2. The ends lost 1 base at V and 1 base at J; junction bases unmatched: 5. CDR1 and CDR2 (germline): SGHAT, FQNNGV. The CDR3 loop spans 18 amino acids. The CDR3: CASSLGLAGGKSYNEQFF. The CDR3 DNA reads as TGTGCCAGCAGCTTAGGGCTAGCGGGAGGGAAATCCTACAATGAGCAGTTCTTC.

The chain employs TRBV5-5 and TRBJ2-7; 7 bases fit TRBD2. V was pared by 2 bases and J by 4 bases, with 9 bases of the junction left unmatched. The CDR3 is 15 amino acids. CDR1 is SGHKS and CDR2 is YYEKEE in the germline V gene (reference sequence). The CDR3 coding sequence is TGTGCCAGCAGCTTTAACAGCGGGACGGGATACGAGCAGTACTTC. Translated, it gives CASSFNSGTGYEQYF. The full variable domain, rest sourced from reference TRBV5-5 and TRBJ2-7, is DAGVTQSPTHLIKTRGQQVTLRCSPISGHKSVSWYQQVLGQGPQFIFQYYEKEERGRGNFPDRFSARQFPNYSSELNVNALLLGDSALYLCASSFNSGTGYEQYFGPGTRLTVT.